This T cell receptor beta chain was obtained from a study of CD8 T cells in Susac syndrome. It was treatment-naive patients with stable or active relapsing-remitting disease who made up the multiple sclerosis controls. FACS enriched CD8+ TEMRA cells, while bulk CD8+ and CD4+ were negatively isolated. Trimming removed 2 bases from V and 6 bases from J, with 8 bases in between. The CDR3 covers 13 residues. Germline values: CDR1 MDHEN, CDR2 SYDVKM. An input of about 0.5 to 1 ug of RNA was subjected to reverse transcription using random hexamers. The authors amplified TCR beta CDR3 across 54 Vbeta and 13 Jbeta using immunoSEQ multiplex PCR. TCRdb fed the immunoSEQ multiplex PCR reads into MiXCR, producing one record per CDR3 protein. The sample contains around 270,000 distinct CDR3 sequences, approximately 91% of which appear only once. About this clonotype: Antigen specificity is unknown.

Overall study findings and caveats: A relatively small number of individuals underwent TCR sequencing and HLA analysis.

This rearrangement joins TRBV28 to TRBJ2-1, with a tentative D call TRBD1 (6 bases). Sample: CD8+ T cells from PBMCs. The sequence was collected from a human donor with multiple sclerosis. The CDR3 nucleotides are TGTGCCAGCAGTTTAGCGACAGGCAATGAGCAGTTCTTC. Encoded protein: CASSLATGNEQFF.